This record covers a single T cell receptor beta chain. Antigen unknown. Using immunoSEQ multiplex PCR, the repertoire was profiled, and TCRdb retains in-frame clones only, with some absent. The data show roughly 130,000 clones, with 85% to 90% seen just once and less than 15% held by the top ten. This record belongs to a study of T cell responses to AZD1222 COVID-19 vaccine. General observations from the study: At baseline, seropositivity was found in only six or seven AZD1222 recipients.

Germline-derived CDR1 and CDR2 are LNHDA and SQIVND (reference sequence). V was cut by 0 bases and J by 6 bases, with 8 bases left in between. The CDR3 sequence is 13 residues long. The TCR originated in an adult in good health. The V gene is TRBV19, the J gene TRBJ1-1; unclear D gene. This sample comprised peripheral blood, obtained on day 0 of AZD1222 vaccination. CDR3 region: CASSIDGFPEAFF. Written as DNA, the CDR3 is TGTGCCAGTAGTATAGATGGGTTTCCTGAAGCTTTCTTT. Supplemented by reference TRBV19 and TRBJ1-1, the full variable domain reads DGGITQSPKYLFRKEGQNVTLSCEQNLNHDAMYWYRQDPGQGLRLIYYSQIVNDFQKGDIAEGYSVSREKKESFPLTVTSAQKNPTAFYLCASSIDGFPEAFFGQGTRLTVV.